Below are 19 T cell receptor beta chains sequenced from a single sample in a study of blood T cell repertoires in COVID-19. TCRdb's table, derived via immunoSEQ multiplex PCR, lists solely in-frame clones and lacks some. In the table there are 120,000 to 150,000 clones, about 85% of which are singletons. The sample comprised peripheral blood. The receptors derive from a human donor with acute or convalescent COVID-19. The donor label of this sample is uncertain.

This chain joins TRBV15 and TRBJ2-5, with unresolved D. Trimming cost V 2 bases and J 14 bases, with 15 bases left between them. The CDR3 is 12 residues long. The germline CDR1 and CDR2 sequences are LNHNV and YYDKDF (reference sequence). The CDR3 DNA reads TGTGCCACCAGCAGAATCGACCAACGGGTCTACTTC. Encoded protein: CATSRIDQRVYF.

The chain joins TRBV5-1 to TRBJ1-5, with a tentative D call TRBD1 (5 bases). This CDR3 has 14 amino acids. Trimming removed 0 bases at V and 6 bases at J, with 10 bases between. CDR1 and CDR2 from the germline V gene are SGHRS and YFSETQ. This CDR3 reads CASSLGQGGQPQHF. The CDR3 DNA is TGCGCCAGCAGCTTGGGTCAGGGCGGTCAGCCCCAGCATTTT.

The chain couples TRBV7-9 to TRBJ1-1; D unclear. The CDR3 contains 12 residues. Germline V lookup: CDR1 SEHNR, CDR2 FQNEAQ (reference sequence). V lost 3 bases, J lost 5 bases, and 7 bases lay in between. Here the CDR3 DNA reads TGTGCCAGCAGCTTGGGGAGTACTGAAGCTTTCTTT. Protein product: CASSLGSTEAFF.

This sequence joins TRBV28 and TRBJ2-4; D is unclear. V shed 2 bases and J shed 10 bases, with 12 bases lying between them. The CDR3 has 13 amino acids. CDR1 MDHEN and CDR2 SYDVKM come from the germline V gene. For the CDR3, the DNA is TGTGCCAGCAGTTTAAATTCTAGAGGAATTCAGTACTTC. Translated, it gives CASSLNSRGIQYF.

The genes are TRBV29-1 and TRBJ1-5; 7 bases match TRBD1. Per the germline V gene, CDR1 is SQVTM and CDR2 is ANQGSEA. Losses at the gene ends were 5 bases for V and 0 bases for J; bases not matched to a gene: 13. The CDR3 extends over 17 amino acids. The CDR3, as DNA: TGCAGCGTTCTTGGGACAGAGACCCGGTATAGCAATCAGCCCCAGCATTTT. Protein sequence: CSVLGTETRYSNQPQHF.

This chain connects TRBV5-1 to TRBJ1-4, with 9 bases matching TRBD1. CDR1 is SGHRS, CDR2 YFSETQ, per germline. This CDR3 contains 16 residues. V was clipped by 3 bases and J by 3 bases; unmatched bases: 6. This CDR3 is CASSWVTGGSNEKLFF. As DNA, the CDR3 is TGCGCCAGCAGCTGGGTTACAGGGGGCTCTAATGAAAAACTGTTTTTT.

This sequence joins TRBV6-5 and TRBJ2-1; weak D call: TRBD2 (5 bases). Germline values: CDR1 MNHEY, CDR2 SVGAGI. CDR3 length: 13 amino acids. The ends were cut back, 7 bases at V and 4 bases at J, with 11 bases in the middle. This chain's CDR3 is CASNPPGYNEQFF. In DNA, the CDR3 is TGTGCCAGCAATCCCCCGGGGTACAATGAGCAGTTCTTC.

CDR3 sequence reads: CASSLTGKTYEQYF. The CDR3 nucleotides read TGTGCCAGCAGCTTAACGGGAAAAACCTACGAGCAGTACTTC. V is TRBV5-5 and J is TRBJ2-7, with a possible D match to TRBD2 (5 bases). V shed 2 bases and J shed 2 bases, with 11 bases lying between them. Germline values: CDR1 SGHKS, CDR2 YYEKEE (reference sequence). This CDR3 spans 14 amino acids.

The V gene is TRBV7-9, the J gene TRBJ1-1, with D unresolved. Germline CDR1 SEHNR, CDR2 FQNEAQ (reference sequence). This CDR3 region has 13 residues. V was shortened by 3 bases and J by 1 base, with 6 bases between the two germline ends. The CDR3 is CASSFQQNTEAFF. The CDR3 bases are TGTGCCAGCAGCTTTCAACAGAACACTGAAGCTTTCTTT.

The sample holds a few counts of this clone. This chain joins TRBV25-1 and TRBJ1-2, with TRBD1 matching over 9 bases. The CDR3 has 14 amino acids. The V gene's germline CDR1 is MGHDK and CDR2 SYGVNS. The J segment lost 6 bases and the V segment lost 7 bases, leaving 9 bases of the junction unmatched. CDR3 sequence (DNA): TGTGCCAGCACCCAGGGGGACAGGGTTGATGGCTACACCTTC. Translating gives CASTQGDRVDGYTF.

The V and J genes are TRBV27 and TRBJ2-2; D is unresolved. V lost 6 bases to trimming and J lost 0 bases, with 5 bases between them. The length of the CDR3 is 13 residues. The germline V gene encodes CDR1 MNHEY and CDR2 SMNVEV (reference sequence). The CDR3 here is CASSATNTGELFF. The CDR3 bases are TGTGCCAGCAGCGCGACGAACACCGGGGAGCTGTTTTTT.

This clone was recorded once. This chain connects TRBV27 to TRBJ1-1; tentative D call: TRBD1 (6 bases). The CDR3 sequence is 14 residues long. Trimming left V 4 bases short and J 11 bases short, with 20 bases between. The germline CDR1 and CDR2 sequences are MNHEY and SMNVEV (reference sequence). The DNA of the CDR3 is TGTGCCAGCAGTTCCCCTGGCAGGGGATGGGTGGCTTTCTTT. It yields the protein CASSSPGRGWVAFF.

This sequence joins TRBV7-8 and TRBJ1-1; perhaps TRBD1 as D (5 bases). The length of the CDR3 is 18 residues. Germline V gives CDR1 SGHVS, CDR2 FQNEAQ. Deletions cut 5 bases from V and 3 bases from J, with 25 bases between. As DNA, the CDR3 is TGTGCCAGCAGCCCCGGTGGTTTATTGTCCCAGGGTCACACTGAAGCTTTCTTT. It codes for CASSPGGLLSQGHTEAFF. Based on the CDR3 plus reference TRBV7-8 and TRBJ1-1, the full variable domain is GAGVSQSPRYKVAKRGQDVALRCDPISGHVSLFWYQQALGQGPEFLTYFQNEAQLDKSGLPSDRFFAERPEGSVSTLKIQRTQQEDSAVYLCASSPGGLLSQGHTEAFFGQGTRLTVV.

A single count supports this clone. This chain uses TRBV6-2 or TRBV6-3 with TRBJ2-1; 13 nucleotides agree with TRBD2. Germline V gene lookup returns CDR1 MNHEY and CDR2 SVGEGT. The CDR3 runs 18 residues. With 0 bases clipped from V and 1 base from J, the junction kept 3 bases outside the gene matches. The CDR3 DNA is TGTGCCAGCAGTTACTCCGGACTAGCGGGAGTTTCCTACAATGAGCAGTTCTTC. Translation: CASSYSGLAGVSYNEQFF.

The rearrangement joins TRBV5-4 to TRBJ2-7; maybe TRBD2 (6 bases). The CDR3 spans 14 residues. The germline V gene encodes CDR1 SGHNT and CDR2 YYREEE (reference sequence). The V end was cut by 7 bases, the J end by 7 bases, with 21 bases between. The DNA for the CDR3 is TGTGCCAGCGCCGCGGGGCCCCCGGGCTTAGAGCAGTACTTC. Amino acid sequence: CASAAGPPGLEQYF.

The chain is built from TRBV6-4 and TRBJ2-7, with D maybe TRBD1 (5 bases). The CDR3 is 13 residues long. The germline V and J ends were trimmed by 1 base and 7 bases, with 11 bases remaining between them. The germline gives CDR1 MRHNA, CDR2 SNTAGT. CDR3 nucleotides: TGTGCCAGCAGTGACTGGGCAGGGCGGGAGCAGTACTTC. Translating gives CASSDWAGREQYF.

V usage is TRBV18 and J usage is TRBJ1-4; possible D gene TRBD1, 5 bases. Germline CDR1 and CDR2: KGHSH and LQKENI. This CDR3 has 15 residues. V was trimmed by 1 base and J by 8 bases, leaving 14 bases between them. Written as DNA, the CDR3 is TGTGCCAGCTCACCACGGCAGGGCGGGGGAGAAAAACTGTTTTTT. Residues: CASSPRQGGGEKLFF.

The DNA of the CDR3 is TGTGCCAGCAGCTCCCTAGCGGGGGGCGAGCAGTTCTTC. Translated: CASSSLAGGEQFF. The gene calls are TRBV11-3 and TRBJ2-1, with 11 bases aligning to TRBD2. The CDR3 has 13 residues. Trimming cost V 4 bases and J 10 bases; bases outside gene matches: 3. The germline V gene has CDR1 SGHNT and CDR2 YENEEA.

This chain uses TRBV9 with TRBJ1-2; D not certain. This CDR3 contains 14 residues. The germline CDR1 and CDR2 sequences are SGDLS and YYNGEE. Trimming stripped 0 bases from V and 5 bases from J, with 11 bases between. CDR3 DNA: TGTGCCAGCAGCGTAGACAGCCTAATGTATGGCTACACCTTC. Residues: CASSVDSLMYGYTF.